What follows is one T cell receptor (beta chain) and its context. What it binds is unknown. The CDR3 loop spans 13 amino acids. Germline V gene sequence: CDR1 GTSNPN, CDR2 SVGIG (reference sequence). Trimming removed 4 bases from V and 0 bases from J, with 6 bases in between. TCRdb keeps only in-frame clones here, not all; method: immunoSEQ multiplex PCR. This table has some 2 million clones, 90% to 95% appearing once. The data originate from a study of shared clonotypes between healthy human individuals. General study findings and limits: The sampled material consisted only of blood, and tissue repertoires are likely to differ. Compared with memory subsets, naive subsets generally had larger estimated richness.

The rearrangement links TRBV30 to TRBJ2-2; D not resolved. The sequenced sample was naive CD4+ T cells sorted from blood. Stated subset: CD45RA+ positively selected. This receptor was taken from a man between 18 and 35 years old in good health. The CDR3 region is CAWTPANTGELFF. The CDR3 bases are TGTGCCTGGACTCCAGCGAACACCGGGGAGCTGTTTTTT.